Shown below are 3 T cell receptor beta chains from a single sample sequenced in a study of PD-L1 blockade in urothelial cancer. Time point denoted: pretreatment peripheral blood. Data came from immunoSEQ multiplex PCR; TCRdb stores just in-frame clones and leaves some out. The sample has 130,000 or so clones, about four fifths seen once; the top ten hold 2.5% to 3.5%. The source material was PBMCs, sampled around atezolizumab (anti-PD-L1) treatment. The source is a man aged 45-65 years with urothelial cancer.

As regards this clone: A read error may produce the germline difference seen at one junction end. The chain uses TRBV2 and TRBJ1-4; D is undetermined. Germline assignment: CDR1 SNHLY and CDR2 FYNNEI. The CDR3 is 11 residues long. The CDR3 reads CASSANAKLFF. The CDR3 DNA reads TGTGCCAGCAGCGCGAATGCAAAACTGTTTTTT. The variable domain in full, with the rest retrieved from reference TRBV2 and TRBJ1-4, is EPEVTQTPSHQVTQMGQEVILRCVPISNHLYFYWYRQILGQKVEFLVSFYNNEISEKSEIFDDQFSVERPDGSNFTLKIRSTKLEDSAMYFCASSANAKLFFGSGTQLSVL.

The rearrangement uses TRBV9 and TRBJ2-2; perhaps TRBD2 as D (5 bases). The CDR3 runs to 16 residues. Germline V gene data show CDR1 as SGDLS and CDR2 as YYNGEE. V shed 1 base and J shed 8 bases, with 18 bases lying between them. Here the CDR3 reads CASSVQPTDRGGELFF. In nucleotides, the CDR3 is TGTGCCAGCAGCGTACAGCCGACCGATCGCGGGGGGGAGCTGTTTTTT.

This CDR3 is CASSRLSGRRTDTQYF. CDR3 sequence (DNA): TGCGCCAGCAGTCGGCTTAGCGGGAGGCGCACAGATACGCAGTATTTT. V gene TRBV5-1 combines with J gene TRBJ2-3, with TRBD2 matching 10 bases. The CDR3 sequence is 16 residues long. The germline CDR1 and CDR2 sequences are SGHRS and YFSETQ. The V gene end was trimmed by 5 bases and the J gene end by 1 base; junction bases not matched to a gene: 7.